The 7 T cell receptor beta chains reported below all come from one sample, sequenced in a study of identical twins. Using its own MiXCR run on the 5' RACE reads, TCRdb lists one record per CDR3 protein. The table has about 810,000 distinct CDR3 sequences, roughly an eighth seen once. The same sample was also studied in work on yellow fever vaccine responses in identical twins.

Sequencing input: PBMCs. The receptors were sampled from a woman between 18 and 29 years old in good health.

The genes are TRBV11-2 and TRBJ1-1; D not certain. There are 15 residues in the CDR3. The germline gives CDR1 SGHAT, CDR2 FQNNGV. V was cut by 5 bases and J by 3 bases, with 16 bases left in between. CDR3 region: CASSDIRGIDTEAFF. The CDR3 DNA follows: TGTGCCAGCAGCGACATCCGGGGAATCGACACTGAAGCTTTCTTT.

The table lists this clonotype with a few counts. The rearrangement links TRBV6-1 to TRBJ2-2; D gene ambiguous. Trimming pared 6 bases from V and 5 bases from J, leaving 10 bases between. The CDR3 runs to 13 residues. CDR1 is MNHNS and CDR2 is SASEGT in the germline V gene. The CDR3 DNA is TGTGCCAGCAGCGCGATGGGGACCGGGGAGCTGTTTTTT. Its translation: CASSAMGTGELFF.

This clonotype was seen ten or more times. The chain couples TRBV6-4 to TRBJ2-5; 14 nucleotides match TRBD2. This CDR3 comprises 16 residues. V was clipped by 6 bases and J by 3 bases; unmatched bases: 6. The germline V gene encodes CDR1 MRHNA and CDR2 SNTAGT. CDR3 residues: CASSPGTSGGEETQYF. CDR3 DNA sequence: TGTGCCAGCAGCCCCGGGACTAGCGGGGGAGAAGAGACCCAGTACTTC.

This clonotype was recorded a few times. The chain uses TRBV5-1 and TRBJ2-3, with 12 bases matching TRBD2. Per the germline V gene, CDR1 is SGHRS and CDR2 is YFSETQ. Trimming took 5 bases from V and 6 from J; bases not matched to a gene: 10. The CDR3 consists of 16 residues. CDR3 sequence reads: CASSPHPGLAGDTQYF. CDR3 sequence (DNA): TGCGCCAGCAGTCCCCACCCGGGACTAGCGGGTGATACGCAGTATTTT.

This clonotype was counted a few times. The chain has TRBV23-1 and TRBJ2-7; possibly TRBD1 for D (6 bases). TRBV23-1 is an ORF, with its function uncertain. CDR3 length: 13 amino acids. Trimming left V 9 bases short and J 7 bases short, with 19 bases between. The CDR3 spells CASPRDTPGEQYF. As DNA, the CDR3 is TGCGCCAGTCCAAGGGACACTCCGGGGGAGCAGTACTTC.

This clonotype was observed a few times. The V call is TRBV25-1, the J call TRBJ1-4; D may be TRBD1 (5 bases). The germline V and J ends were trimmed by 1 base and 6 bases, with 12 bases remaining between them. Per germline, CDR1 MGHDK and CDR2 SYGVNS. The CDR3 covers 15 residues. The CDR3 protein is CASSESPGTYEKLFF. The DNA for the CDR3 is TGTGCCAGCAGTGAATCCCCGGGGACGTATGAAAAACTGTTTTTT.

The chain carries TRBV9 and TRBJ2-1; 9 bases are a match to TRBD2. The CDR3 spans 16 residues. CDR1 and CDR2 (germline): SGDLS, YYNGEE. Trimming cost V 1 base and J 8 bases; bases outside gene matches: 10. The CDR3 sequence: CASSVTAGGPGDEQFF. CDR3 nucleotide sequence: TGTGCCAGCAGCGTAACTGCGGGAGGGCCGGGGGATGAGCAGTTCTTC.